This T cell receptor beta chain stems from a study of blood T cell repertoires in COVID-19. Profiling relied on immunoSEQ multiplex PCR, and the TCRdb table lists in-frame clones only, not all of them. The sample shows some 300,000 clones, approximately 90% of them seen only once. Sequences were obtained from peripheral blood. The receptor was isolated from a woman between 25 and 40 years old who had recovered from COVID-19.

This CDR3 is CASSKGAANTEAFF. CDR3 DNA sequence: TGTGCCAGTAGTAAGGGGGCGGCAAACACTGAAGCTTTCTTT. The rearrangement links TRBV19 to TRBJ1-1, with 7 bases aligning to TRBD1. The CDR3 has 14 amino acids. V trimming: 4 bases; J trimming: 2 bases; junction bases outside the gene matches: 4. Germline V gene lookup returns CDR1 LNHDA and CDR2 SQIVND (reference sequence).